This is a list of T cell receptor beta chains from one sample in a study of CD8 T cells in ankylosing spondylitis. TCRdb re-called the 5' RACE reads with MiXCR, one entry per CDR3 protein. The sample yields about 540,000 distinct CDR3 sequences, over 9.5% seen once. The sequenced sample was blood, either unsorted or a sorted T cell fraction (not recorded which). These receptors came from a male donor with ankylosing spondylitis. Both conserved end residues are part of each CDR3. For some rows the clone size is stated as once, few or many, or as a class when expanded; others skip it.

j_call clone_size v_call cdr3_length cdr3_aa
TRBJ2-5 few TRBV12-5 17 CASGLAHLTGLAETQYF
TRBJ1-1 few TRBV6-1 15 CASSEGKGRDTEAFF
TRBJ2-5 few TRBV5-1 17 CASSLAGQGATQETQYF
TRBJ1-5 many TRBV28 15 CASKGGGLGNQPQHF
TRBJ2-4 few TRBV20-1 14 CSASDRGRGNIQYF
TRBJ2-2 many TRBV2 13 CASSRQNTGELFF
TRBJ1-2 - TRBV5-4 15 CASSLVGTPTNGYTF
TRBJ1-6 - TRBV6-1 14 CAIRRGGVGSPLHF
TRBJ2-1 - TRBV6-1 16 CASFQRAGRAHNEQFF
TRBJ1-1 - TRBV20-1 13 CSAIPGLNTEAFF
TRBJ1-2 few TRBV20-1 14 CSARERQANYGYTF
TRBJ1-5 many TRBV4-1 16 CASSQPGQGPNQPQHF
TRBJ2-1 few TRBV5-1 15 CASSLPAGPNNEQFF
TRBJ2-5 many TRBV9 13 CASSAQGQETQYF
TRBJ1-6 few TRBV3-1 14 CASSQDRGSSPLHF
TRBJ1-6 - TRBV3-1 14 CASSQGRNNSPLHF
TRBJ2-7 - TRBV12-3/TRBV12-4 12 CASTTDSNEQYF
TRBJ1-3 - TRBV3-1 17 CASSHYGQGASGNTIYF
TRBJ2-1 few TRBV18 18 CASSFGLAGLGSYNEQFF
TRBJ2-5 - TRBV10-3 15 CAISVSSGIQETQYF
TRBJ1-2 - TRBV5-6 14 CASSYGPSLPGYTF
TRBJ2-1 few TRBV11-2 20 CASSSMILRAGGLSYNEQFF
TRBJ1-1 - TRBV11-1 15 CASSLDGLGSTEAFF
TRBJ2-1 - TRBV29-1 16 CSVEAVSGSSYNEQFF
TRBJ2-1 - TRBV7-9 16 CASSPRGTRGAYEQFF
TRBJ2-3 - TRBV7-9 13 CASRGSGSGTQYF
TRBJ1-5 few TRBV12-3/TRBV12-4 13 CASSPSAGQPQHF